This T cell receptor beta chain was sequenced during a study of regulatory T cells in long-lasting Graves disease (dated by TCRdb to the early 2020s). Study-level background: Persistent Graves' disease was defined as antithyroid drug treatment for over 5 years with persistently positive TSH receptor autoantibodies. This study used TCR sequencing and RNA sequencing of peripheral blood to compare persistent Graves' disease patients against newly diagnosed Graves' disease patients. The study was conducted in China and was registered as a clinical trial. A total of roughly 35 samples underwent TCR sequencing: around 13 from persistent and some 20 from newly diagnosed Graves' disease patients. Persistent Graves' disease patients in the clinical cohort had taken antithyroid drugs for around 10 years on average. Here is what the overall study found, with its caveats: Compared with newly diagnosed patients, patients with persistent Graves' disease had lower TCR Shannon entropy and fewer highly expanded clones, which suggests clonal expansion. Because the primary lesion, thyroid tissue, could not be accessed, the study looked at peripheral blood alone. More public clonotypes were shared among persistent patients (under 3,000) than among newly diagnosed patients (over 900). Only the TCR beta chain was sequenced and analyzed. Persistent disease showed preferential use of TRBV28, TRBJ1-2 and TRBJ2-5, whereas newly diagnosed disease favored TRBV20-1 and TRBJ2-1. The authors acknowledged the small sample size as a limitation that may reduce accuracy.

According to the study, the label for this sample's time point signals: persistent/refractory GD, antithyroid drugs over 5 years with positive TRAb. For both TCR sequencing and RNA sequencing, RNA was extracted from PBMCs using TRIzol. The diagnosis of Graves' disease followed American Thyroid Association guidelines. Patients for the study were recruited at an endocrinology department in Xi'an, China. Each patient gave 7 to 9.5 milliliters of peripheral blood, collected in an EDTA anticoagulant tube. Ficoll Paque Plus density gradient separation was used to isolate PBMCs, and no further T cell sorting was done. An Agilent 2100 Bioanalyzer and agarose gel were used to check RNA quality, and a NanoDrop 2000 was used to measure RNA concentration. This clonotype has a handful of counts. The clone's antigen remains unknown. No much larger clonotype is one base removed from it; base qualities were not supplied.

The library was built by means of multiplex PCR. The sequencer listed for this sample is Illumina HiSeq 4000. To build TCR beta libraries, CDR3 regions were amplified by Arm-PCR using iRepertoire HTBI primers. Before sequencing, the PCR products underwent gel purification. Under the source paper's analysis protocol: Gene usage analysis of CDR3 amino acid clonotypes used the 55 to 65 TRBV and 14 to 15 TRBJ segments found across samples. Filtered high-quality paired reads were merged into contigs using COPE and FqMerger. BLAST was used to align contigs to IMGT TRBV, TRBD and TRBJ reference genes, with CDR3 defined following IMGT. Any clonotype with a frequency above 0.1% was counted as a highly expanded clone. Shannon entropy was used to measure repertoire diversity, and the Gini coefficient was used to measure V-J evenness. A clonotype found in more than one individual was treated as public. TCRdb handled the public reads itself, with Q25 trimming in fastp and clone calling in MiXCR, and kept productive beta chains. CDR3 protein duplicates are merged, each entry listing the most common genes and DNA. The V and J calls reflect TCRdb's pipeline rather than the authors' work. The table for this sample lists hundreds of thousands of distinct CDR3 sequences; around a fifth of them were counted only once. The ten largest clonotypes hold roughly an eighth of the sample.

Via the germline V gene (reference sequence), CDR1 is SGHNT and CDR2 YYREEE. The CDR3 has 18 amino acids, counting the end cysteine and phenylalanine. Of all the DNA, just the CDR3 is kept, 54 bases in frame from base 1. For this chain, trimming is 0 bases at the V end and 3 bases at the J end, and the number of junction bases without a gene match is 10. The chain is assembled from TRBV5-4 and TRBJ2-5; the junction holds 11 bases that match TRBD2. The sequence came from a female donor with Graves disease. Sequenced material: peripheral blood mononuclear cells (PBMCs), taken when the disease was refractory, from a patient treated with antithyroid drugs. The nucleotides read TGTGCCAGCAGCTTGGAACTAGCGGGAGCTTGGGGGGAAGAGACCCAGTACTTC. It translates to CASSLELAGAWGEETQYF.